Shown below are 18 T cell receptor beta chains from a single sample sequenced in a study of T cell responses to AZD1222 COVID-19 vaccine. The data were produced by immunoSEQ multiplex PCR, yet TCRdb's version contains in-frame clones alone and is incomplete. The data show 75,000 to 100,000 clones, about 92% seen once. The sample in question was peripheral blood, obtained on day 0 of AZD1222 vaccination. Receptors were obtained from an adult in good health.

The rearrangement links TRBV5-1 to TRBJ2-5; possible D gene TRBD2, 5 bases. Trimming took off 4 bases at V and 3 bases at J, with 13 bases between the two ends. The CDR3 loop spans 14 amino acids. The germline V gene encodes CDR1 SGHRS and CDR2 YFSETQ. CDR3 in DNA: TGCGCCAGCAGCCCCCTGTTCGGGAAAGAGACCCAGTACTTC. Encoded protein: CASSPLFGKETQYF. Full variable domain (outside the CDR3, taken from reference TRBV5-1 and TRBJ2-5): KAGVTQTPRYLIKTRGQQVTLSCSPISGHRSVSWYQQTPGQGLQFLFEYFSETQRNKGNFPGRFSGRQFSNSRSEMNVSTLELGDSALYLCASSPLFGKETQYFGPGTRLLVL.

The chain couples TRBV5-4 to TRBJ2-5; 7 positions match TRBD2. V lost 4 bases to trimming and J lost 4 bases; unmatched junction nucleotides: 7. This CDR3 contains 14 residues. CDR1 is SGHNT and CDR2 is YYREEE in the germline V gene (reference sequence). This CDR3 reads CASSPGPGGETQYF. The CDR3 DNA reads as TGTGCCAGCAGCCCCGGACCGGGGGGAGAGACCCAGTACTTC.

J is TRBJ2-7 and V is TRBV5-1, with D tentatively TRBD2 (6 bases). The germline CDR1 and CDR2 sequences are SGHRS and YFSETQ. Trimming pared 0 bases from V and 5 bases from J, leaving 12 bases between. This CDR3 has 14 residues. The CDR3 sequence is CASSLAARGDEQYF. CDR3 DNA sequence: TGCGCCAGCAGCTTGGCGGCCCGCGGGGACGAGCAGTACTTC.

The chain links TRBV5-1 to TRBJ2-2; unclear D gene. V lost 2 bases to trimming and J lost 0 bases, with 11 bases between them. The CDR3 totals 16 residues. CDR1 SGHRS and CDR2 YFSETQ come from the germline V gene. The CDR3 DNA is TGCGCCAGCAGCTTCGGGCGGAACGCGAACACCGGGGAGCTGTTTTTT. It codes for CASSFGRNANTGELFF.

This chain links TRBV6-1 with TRBJ1-1; D uncertain. Trimming stripped 0 bases from V and 1 base from J, with 3 bases between. CDR1 is MNHNS and CDR2 is SASEGT in the germline V gene. CDR3 length: 13 residues. The DNA for the CDR3 is TGTGCCAGCAGTGAAGCCTGGAACACTGAAGCTTTCTTT. Its protein is CASSEAWNTEAFF.

The chain is built from TRBV15 and TRBJ2-7, with 8 bases matching TRBD1. The CDR3 is 14 residues long. Germline V gene lookup returns CDR1 LNHNV and CDR2 YYDKDF (reference sequence). Trimming took 8 bases from V and 3 from J; bases not matched to a gene: 9. The CDR3 spells CATSPGQGDYEQYF. The CDR3 bases are TGTGCCACCTCCCCCGGACAGGGTGACTACGAGCAGTACTTC.

The J gene is TRBJ1-1, the V gene TRBV18; 7 bases are a match to TRBD1. This CDR3 is 14 amino acids long. The germline V gene encodes CDR1 KGHSH and CDR2 LQKENI. The V gene end was trimmed by 4 bases and the J gene end by 6 bases; junction bases not matched to a gene: 8. The CDR3 is CASSRRQGEPEAFF. The CDR3 DNA is TGTGCCAGCTCACGGAGACAGGGAGAGCCTGAAGCTTTCTTT.

The chain uses TRBV28 and TRBJ1-6; D unclear. Germline V gene lookup returns CDR1 MDHEN and CDR2 SYDVKM. The length of the CDR3 is 16 residues. The V and J ends lost 5 bases and 9 bases respectively, with 20 bases between them. CDR3 in DNA: TGTGCCAGCAGTCCCCCCGGGGTAGCCCCGGGTTCACCCCTCCACTTT. Protein sequence: CASSPPGVAPGSPLHF.

The V call is TRBV2, the J call TRBJ1-4; D uncertain. Per the germline V gene, CDR1 is SNHLY and CDR2 is FYNNEI. V shed 3 bases and J shed 0 bases, with 8 bases lying between them. The CDR3 sequence is 15 residues long. This CDR3 is CASSESRATNEKLFF. CDR3 bases: TGTGCCAGCAGTGAGTCACGCGCAACTAATGAAAAACTGTTTTTT.

V usage is TRBV2 and J usage is TRBJ1-2, with 7 bases fitting TRBD1. This CDR3 comprises 14 residues. Germline V gene data show CDR1 as SNHLY and CDR2 as FYNNEI. The junction had 4 bases not matched to a gene; V was cut back by 2 bases and J by 4 bases. The CDR3 coding sequence is TGTGCCAGCAGTGAAATACGGACAGGCTATGGCTACACCTTC. The encoded protein is CASSEIRTGYGYTF.

This chain links TRBV24-1 with TRBJ2-1, with D perhaps matching TRBD1 (7 bases). The germline V and J ends were trimmed by 3 bases and 1 base, with 21 bases remaining between them. Germline CDR1 and CDR2: KGHDR and SFDVKD. The CDR3 length is 19 residues. For the CDR3, the DNA is TGTGCCACCAGTGATCCCGCCCGCCCGACAGGGAGGTCCTACAATGAGCAGTTCTTC. This codes for CATSDPARPTGRSYNEQFF.

The rearrangement joins TRBV19 to TRBJ2-6; 9 bases are shared with TRBD2. V was clipped by 8 bases and J by 4 bases; unmatched bases: 3. Germline CDR1 reads LNHDA; CDR2 reads SQIVND (reference sequence). This CDR3 contains 14 residues. The CDR3 DNA sequence: TGTGCCAGTGCGGGGGGGGCCGGGGCCAACGTCCTGACTTTC. It is translated as CASAGGAGANVLTF. Full variable domain (remainder filled in from reference TRBV19 and TRBJ2-6): DGGITQSPKYLFRKEGQNVTLSCEQNLNHDAMYWYRQDPGQGLRLIYYSQIVNDFQKGDIAEGYSVSREKKESFPLTVTSAQKNPTAFYLCASAGGAGANVLTFGAGSRLTVL.

J is TRBJ1-2 and V is TRBV4-3, with D perhaps TRBD1 (5 bases). The CDR3 runs to 13 residues. V was cut by 5 bases and J by 4 bases, with 11 bases left in between. Germline lookup yields CDR1 LGHNA and CDR2 YSLEER. The CDR3 bases are TGCGCCAGCAGCAGGGACGGATTCTATGGCTACACCTTC. This sequence encodes CASSRDGFYGYTF.

This rearrangement joins TRBV27 to TRBJ1-6, with 8 bases that match TRBD1. The CDR3 covers 16 residues. From germline, CDR1 is MNHEY and CDR2 SMNVEV (reference sequence). With V trimmed by 4 bases and J by 6 bases, 8 bases remained unmatched. In nucleotides, the CDR3 is TGTGCCAGCAGTTCTCGGACAGGGTGGTTTAATTCACCCCTCCACTTT. Translation gives CASSSRTGWFNSPLHF.

This chain joins TRBV4-3 and TRBJ1-2; TRBD1 aligns across 9 bases. This CDR3 contains 15 residues. The germline V gene has CDR1 LGHNA and CDR2 YSLEER. With 1 base clipped from V and 3 bases from J, the junction kept 3 bases outside the gene matches. CDR3 in amino acids: CASSQGRTGDYGYTF. CDR3 coding DNA: TGCGCCAGCAGCCAAGGTCGGACAGGGGACTATGGCTACACCTTC.

This clone has just a few counts. The chain links TRBV14 to TRBJ1-1; 11 bases match TRBD1. Germline loops: CDR1 SGHDN, CDR2 FVKESK. J was trimmed by 0 bases and V by 2 bases; bases with no gene match: 11. The CDR3 length is 19 residues. The CDR3 bases are TGTGCCAGCAGCCAAAGATCGGGACAGGGGGGAATGGTGAACACTGAAGCTTTCTTT. Protein: CASSQRSGQGGMVNTEAFF.

The V and J genes are TRBV7-3 and TRBJ1-6; the D is unclear. V lost 1 base, J lost 6 bases, and 10 bases lay in between. The CDR3 sequence is 15 residues long. Germline V gene lookup returns CDR1 SGHTA and CDR2 FQGTGA. The CDR3 protein is CASSLRRTSNSPLHF. CDR3 DNA sequence: TGTGCCAGCAGCTTAAGAAGGACGTCTAATTCACCCCTCCACTTT.

The rearrangement joins TRBV20-1 to TRBJ2-1; D possibly corresponds to TRBD2 (5 bases). Germline-derived CDR1 and CDR2 are DFQATT and SNEGSKA (reference sequence). The V end lost 3 bases, the J end lost 0 bases, and 15 bases lay between the germline ends. CDR3 length: 16 amino acids. CDR3 loop: CSASGSSRTSYNEQFF. As DNA, the CDR3 is TGCAGTGCTAGTGGCTCTAGCCGAACCTCCTACAATGAGCAGTTCTTC.